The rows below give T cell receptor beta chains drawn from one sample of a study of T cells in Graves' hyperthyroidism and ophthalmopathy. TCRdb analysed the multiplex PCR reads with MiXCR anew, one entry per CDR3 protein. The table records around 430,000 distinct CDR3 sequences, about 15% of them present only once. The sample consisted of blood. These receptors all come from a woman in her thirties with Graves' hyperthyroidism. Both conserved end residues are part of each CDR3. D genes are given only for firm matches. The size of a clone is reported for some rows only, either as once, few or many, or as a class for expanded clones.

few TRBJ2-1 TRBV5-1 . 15 TGCGCCAGCAGCCCTGAGGAGCGGCCCTACAATGAGCAGTTCTTC CASSPEERPYNEQFF
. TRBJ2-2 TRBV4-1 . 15 TGCGCCAGCAGCCAAGGTGCAGCCTTCACCGGGGAGCTGTTTTTT CASSQGAAFTGELFF
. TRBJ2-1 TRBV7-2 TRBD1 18 TGTGCCAGCAGCAGTTCTACAGGGGACCTAAGCTCCTACAATGAGCAGTTCTTC CASSSSTGDLSSYNEQFF
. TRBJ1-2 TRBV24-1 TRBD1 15 TGTGCCACCAGTGATTCCACAGGGGGCGTCTATGGCTACACCTTC CATSDSTGGVYGYTF
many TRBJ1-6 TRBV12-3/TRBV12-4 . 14 TGTGCCAGCAGTCCGCCGGGGGGCTATTCACCCCTCCACTTT CASSPPGGYSPLHF
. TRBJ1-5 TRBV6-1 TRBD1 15 TGTGCCAGCATCTACCGGACAGGGGGCTTGCAGCCCCAGCATTTT CASIYRTGGLQPQHF
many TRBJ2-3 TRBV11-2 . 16 TGTGCCAGCAGCCTGACAAATCCCTCTAGCACAGATACGCAGTATTTT CASSLTNPSSTDTQYF
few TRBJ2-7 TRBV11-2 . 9 TGTGCCACCCCGGACGAGCAGTACTTC CATPDEQYF
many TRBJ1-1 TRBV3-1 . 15 TGTGCCAGCAGCCAAGATCGACAAATGAACACTGAAGCTTTCTTT CASSQDRQMNTEAFF
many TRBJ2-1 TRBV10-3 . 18 TGTGCCATCACCAAGTCGAGTCAGGGAGAAGAAACCTACAATGAGCAGTTCTTC CAITKSSQGEETYNEQFF
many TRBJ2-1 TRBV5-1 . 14 TGCGCCAGCAGCTTGGAGGGCGTTTACAATGAGCAGTTCTTC CASSLEGVYNEQFF
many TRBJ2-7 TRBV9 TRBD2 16 TGTGCCAGCAGCCCTTCGGACGGGACTAGGGCCTACGAGCAGTACTTC CASSPSDGTRAYEQYF
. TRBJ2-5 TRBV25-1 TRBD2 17 TGTGCCAGCAGTGAGGGGGGGACTAGCGGGAGGAGGGAGACCCAGTACTTC CASSEGGTSGRRETQYF
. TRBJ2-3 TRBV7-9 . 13 TGTGCCAGCAGCTTAGCTTCAGGAGATACGCAGTATTTT CASSLASGDTQYF
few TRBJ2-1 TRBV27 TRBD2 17 TGTGCCAGCAGTTTAATGGCGGCTAGCGGGACCTACAATGAGCAGTTCTTC CASSLMAASGTYNEQFF
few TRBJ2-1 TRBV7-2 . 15 TGTGCCAGCAGCCTCGACAGTTTGTCGCACAATGAGCAGTTCTTC CASSLDSLSHNEQFF
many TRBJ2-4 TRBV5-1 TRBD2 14 TGCGCCAGCAGCTTAACTAGCGGGAAAAACATTCAGTACTTC CASSLTSGKNIQYF
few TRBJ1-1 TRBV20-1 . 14 TGCAGTGCTAGGGCTTCGGGGGGCGTTACTGAAGCTTTCTTT CSARASGGVTEAFF
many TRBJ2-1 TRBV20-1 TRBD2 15 TGCAGTGCTTACCCCGGGACTAGCCAGGGGTATGAGCAGTTCTTC CSAYPGTSQGYEQFF
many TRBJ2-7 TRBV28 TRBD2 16 TGTGCCAGCACCCCGCGGGGCGGGAGACAATCCTACGAGCAGTACTTC CASTPRGGRQSYEQYF
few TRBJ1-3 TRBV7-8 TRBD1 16 TGTGCCAGCAGCTTTGGGACAGGGGGATCTGGAAACACCATATATTTT CASSFGTGGSGNTIYF
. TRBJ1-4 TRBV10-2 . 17 TGCGCCAGCAGTTACGGGGTTTACCCTTCAACTAATGAAAAACTGTTTTTT CASSYGVYPSTNEKLFF